These 4 T cell receptor beta chains came from one sample sequenced in a study of cytomegalovirus exposure and HLA in healthy donors. PCR used 60 Vbeta primers and 13 Jbeta primers. Produced via immunoSEQ multiplex PCR; TCRdb's table is partial and in-frame only. The sample carries roughly 110,000 clones, approximately 79% recorded once. What was sequenced was PBMCs. These receptor sequences come from a man aged 18-30 years in good health and CMV-seronegative.

The gene calls are TRBV6-9 and TRBJ1-3; a possible D gene is TRBD1 (6 bases). The germline gives CDR1 MNHGY, CDR2 SVAAGI. The length of the CDR3 is 15 residues. Trimming took off 7 bases at V and 0 bases at J, with 13 bases between the two ends. CDR3 bases: TGTGCCAGCAAAGGGGGGACTACCTCTGGAAACACCATATATTTT. It yields the protein CASKGGTTSGNTIYF.

V is TRBV7-3 and J is TRBJ1-1; D is uncertain. The CDR3 contains 15 residues. The ends were cut back, 3 bases at V and 1 base at J, with 12 bases in the middle. CDR1 is SGHTA, CDR2 FQGTGA, per germline. This chain's CDR3 is CASSLVGIGNTEAFF. CDR3 nucleotide sequence: TGTGCCAGCAGCTTGGTCGGGATTGGGAACACTGAAGCTTTCTTT.

V and J are TRBV5-3 and TRBJ2-1; tentatively, D is TRBD1 (5 bases). TRBV5-3 is designated an ORF whose function remains uncertain. The CDR3 covers 15 residues. Trimming pared 2 bases from V and 5 bases from J, leaving 14 bases between. For the CDR3, the DNA is TGTGCCAGAAGCTTTGACAGAAAAGAGAACAATGAGCAGTTCTTC. This gives the protein CARSFDRKENNEQFF.

V gene TRBV7-9 combines with J gene TRBJ2-3, with no clear D. Deletions cut 4 bases from V and 10 bases from J, with 18 bases between. This CDR3 has 14 amino acids. The V gene's germline CDR1 is SEHNR and CDR2 FQNEAQ (reference sequence). The CDR3 reads CASSSSAGPRAQYF. CDR3 sequence (DNA): TGTGCCAGCAGCTCGTCTGCTGGGCCGCGTGCGCAGTATTTT.